A selection of T cell receptor beta chains follows, all from one sample in a study of shared clonotypes between healthy human individuals. Generated by immunoSEQ multiplex PCR, the TCRdb table keeps only in-frame clones and is missing some. The repertoire holds more than 2,000,000 clones, with approximately 93% as singletons. The sample taken for sequencing was naive CD4+ T cells from PBMCs. These receptors came from a man aged 18 to 29 in good health. Some clones in this sample may be carry-over from other donors' samples. The CDR3 runs from the conserved cysteine through the conserved F or W. D genes are given only for firm matches.

TRBJ2-1	TRBD2	TRBV25-1	17	CASSELSRRGAGNEQFF
TRBJ2-1	.	TRBV6-1	15	CASSDSRPVYNEQFF
TRBJ2-1	.	TRBV7-2	11	CASSSGVEQFF
TRBJ2-1	.	TRBV11-2	13	CASSLDPSGEQFF
TRBJ2-6	TRBD1	TRBV19	18	CASPCPGQITSGANVLTF
TRBJ2-7	.	TRBV13	16	CASSSAGEVNGLEQYF
TRBJ1-1	TRBD1	TRBV5-1	17	CASSFTTGVPLNTEAFF
TRBJ1-2	.	TRBV5-8	12	CASSRENYGYTF
TRBJ1-1	.	TRBV5-1	13	CASSLETYTEAFF
TRBJ2-6	.	TRBV5-1	14	CASSLAEGANVLTF
TRBJ1-1	.	TRBV14	14	CASNRLGGNTEAFF
TRBJ1-1	.	TRBV18	17	CASSPVVPGGLNTEAFF
TRBJ2-7	TRBD2	TRBV5-8	14	CASRRGTSGSKQYF
TRBJ2-5	.	TRBV2	15	CASSDIDRSPQTQYF
TRBJ2-5	.	TRBV19	16	CASSIITGEAAETQYF
TRBJ2-1	TRBD2	TRBV7-3	16	CASSGIAGGLYNEQFF
TRBJ1-1	.	TRBV4-1	13	CASSQPIWTWAFF
TRBJ2-7	TRBD1	TRBV27	14	CASSFLRQGYEQYF
TRBJ2-4	.	TRBV6-1	16	CASSEKAPRREDIQYF
TRBJ2-7	.	TRBV7-9	15	CASSFGTAGSYEQYF
TRBJ2-3	.	TRBV9	16	CASSVARHTTTDTQYF
TRBJ1-3	.	TRBV30	12	CAWRLEGSTIYF
TRBJ2-7	TRBD2	TRBV15	15	CATSRGGFSGYEQYF
TRBJ2-7	.	TRBV29-1	13	CSVSGIYIYEQYF